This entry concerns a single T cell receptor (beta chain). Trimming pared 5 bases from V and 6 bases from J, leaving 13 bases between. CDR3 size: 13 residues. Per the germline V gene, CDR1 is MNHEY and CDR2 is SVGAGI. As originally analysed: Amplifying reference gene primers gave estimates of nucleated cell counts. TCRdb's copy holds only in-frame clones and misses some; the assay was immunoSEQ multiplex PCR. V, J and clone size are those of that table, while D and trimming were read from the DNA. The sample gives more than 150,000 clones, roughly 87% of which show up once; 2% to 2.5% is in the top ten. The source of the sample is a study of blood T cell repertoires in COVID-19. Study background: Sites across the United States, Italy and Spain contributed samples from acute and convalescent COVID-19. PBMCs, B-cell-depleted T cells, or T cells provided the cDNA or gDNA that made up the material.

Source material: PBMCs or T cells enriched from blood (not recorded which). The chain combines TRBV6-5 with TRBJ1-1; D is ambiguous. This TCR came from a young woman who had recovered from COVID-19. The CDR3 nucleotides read TGTGCCAGCAGTAGCCCTTTCGGGGCTGAAGCTTTCTTT. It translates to CASSSPFGAEAFF.